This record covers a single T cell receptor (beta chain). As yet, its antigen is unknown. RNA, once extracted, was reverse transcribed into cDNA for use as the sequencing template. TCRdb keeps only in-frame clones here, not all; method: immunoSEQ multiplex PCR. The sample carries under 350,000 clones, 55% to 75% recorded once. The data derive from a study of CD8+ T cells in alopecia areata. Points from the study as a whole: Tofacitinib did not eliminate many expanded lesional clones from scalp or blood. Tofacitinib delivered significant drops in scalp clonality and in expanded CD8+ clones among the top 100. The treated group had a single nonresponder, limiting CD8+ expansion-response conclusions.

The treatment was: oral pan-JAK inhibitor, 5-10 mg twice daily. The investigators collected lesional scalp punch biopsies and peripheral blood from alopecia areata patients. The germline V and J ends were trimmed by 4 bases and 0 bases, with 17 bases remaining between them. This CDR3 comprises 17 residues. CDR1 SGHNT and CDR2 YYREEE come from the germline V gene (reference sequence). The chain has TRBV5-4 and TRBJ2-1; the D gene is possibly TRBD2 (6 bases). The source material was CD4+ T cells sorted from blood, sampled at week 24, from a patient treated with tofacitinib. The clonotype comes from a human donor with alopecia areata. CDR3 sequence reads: CASSPSGTPSSYNEQFF. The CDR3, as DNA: TGTGCCAGCAGCCCTTCCGGGACTCCCAGCTCCTACAATGAGCAGTTCTTC.